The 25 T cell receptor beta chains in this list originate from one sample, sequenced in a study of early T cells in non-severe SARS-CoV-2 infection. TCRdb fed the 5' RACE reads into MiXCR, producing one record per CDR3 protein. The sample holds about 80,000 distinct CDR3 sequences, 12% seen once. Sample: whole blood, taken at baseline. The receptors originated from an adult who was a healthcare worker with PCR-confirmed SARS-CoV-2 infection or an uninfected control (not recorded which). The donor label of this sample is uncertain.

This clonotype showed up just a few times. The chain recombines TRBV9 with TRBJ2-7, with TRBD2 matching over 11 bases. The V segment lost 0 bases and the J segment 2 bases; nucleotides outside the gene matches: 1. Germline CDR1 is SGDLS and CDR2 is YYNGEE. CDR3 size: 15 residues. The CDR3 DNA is TGTGCCAGCAGCGTAGGGACTAGCGGGCCCTACGAGCAGTACTTC. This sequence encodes CASSVGTSGPYEQYF.

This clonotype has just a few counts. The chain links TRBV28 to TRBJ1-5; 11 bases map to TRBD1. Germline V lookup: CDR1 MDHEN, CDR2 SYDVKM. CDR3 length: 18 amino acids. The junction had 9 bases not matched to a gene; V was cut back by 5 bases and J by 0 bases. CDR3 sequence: CASSRPGQGVGSNQPQHF. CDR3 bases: TGTGCCAGCAGTCGACCGGGACAGGGGGTGGGTAGCAATCAGCCCCAGCATTTT.

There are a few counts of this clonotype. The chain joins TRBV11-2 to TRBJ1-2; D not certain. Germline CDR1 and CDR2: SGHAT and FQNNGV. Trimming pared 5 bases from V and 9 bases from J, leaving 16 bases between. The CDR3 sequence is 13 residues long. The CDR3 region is CASSLGYFSRYTF. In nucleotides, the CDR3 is TGTGCCAGCAGCCTGGGGTATTTTTCCCGCTACACCTTC. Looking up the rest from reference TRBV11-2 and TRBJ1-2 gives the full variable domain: EAGVAQSPRYKIIEKRQSVAFWCNPISGHATLYWYQQILGQGPKLLIQFQNNGVVDDSQLPKDRFSAERLKGVDSTLKIQPAKLEDSAVYLCASSLGYFSRYTFGSGTRLTVV.

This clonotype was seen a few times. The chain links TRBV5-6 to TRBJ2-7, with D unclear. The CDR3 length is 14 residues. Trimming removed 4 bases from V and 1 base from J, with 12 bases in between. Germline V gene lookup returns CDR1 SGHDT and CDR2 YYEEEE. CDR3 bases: TGTGCCAGCAGCCAGTTCAGCACTTCCTACGAGCAGTACTTC. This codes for CASSQFSTSYEQYF.

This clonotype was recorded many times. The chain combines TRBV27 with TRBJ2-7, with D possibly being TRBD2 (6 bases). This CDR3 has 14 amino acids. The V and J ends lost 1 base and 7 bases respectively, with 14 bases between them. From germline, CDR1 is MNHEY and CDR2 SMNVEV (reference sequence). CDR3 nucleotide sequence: TGTGCCAGCAGTTTATTGACTCGCGCGGGGGAGCAGTACTTC. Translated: CASSLLTRAGEQYF.

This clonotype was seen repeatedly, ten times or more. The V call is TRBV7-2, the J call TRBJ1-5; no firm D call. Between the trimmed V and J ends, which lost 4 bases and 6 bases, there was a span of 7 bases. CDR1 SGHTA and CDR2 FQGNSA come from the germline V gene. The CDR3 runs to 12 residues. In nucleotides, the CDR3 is TGTGCCAGCAGCTCCTACAGTCAGCCCCAGCATTTT. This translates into CASSSYSQPQHF.

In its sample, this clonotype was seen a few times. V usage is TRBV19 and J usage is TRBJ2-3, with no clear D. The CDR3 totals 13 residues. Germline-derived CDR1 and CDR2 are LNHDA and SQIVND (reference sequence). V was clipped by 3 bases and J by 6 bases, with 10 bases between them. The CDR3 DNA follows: TGTGCCAGTAGTATCGTTGTGAGTGATACGCAGTATTTT. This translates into CASSIVVSDTQYF.

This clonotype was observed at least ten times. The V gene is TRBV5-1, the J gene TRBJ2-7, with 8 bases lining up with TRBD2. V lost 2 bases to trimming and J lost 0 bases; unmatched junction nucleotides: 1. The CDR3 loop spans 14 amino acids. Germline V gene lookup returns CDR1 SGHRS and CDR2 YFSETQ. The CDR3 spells CASSFSGSSYEQYF. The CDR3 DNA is TGCGCCAGCAGCTTCAGCGGGAGCTCCTACGAGCAGTACTTC.

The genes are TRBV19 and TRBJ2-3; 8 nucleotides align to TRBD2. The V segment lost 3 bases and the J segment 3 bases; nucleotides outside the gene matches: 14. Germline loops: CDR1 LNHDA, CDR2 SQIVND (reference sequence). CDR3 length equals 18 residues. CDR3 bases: TGTGCCAGTAGTATGCCCGCGGGCCAGCGGGGGAGGACAGATACGCAGTATTTT. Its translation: CASSMPAGQRGRTDTQYF.

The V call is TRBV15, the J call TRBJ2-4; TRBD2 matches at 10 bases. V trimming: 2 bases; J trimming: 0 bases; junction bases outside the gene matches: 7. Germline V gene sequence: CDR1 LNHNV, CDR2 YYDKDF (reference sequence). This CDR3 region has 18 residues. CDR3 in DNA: TGTGCCACCAGCAGAAGGGCTAGCGGGAGTCTAGCCAAAAACATTCAGTACTTC. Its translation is CATSRRASGSLAKNIQYF. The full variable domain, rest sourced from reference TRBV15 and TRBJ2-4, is DAMVIQNPRYQVTQFGKPVTLSCSQTLNHNVMYWYQQKSSQAPKLLFHYYDKDFNNEADTPDNFQSRRPNTSFCFLDIRSPGLGDTAMYLCATSRRASGSLAKNIQYFGAGTRLSVL.

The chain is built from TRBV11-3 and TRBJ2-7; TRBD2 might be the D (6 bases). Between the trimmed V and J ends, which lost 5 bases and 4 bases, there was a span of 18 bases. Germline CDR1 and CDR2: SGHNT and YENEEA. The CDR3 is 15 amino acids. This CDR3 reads CASSLSGNGGYEQYF. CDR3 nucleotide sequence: TGTGCCAGCAGCCTCAGCGGTAATGGGGGGTACGAGCAGTACTTC.

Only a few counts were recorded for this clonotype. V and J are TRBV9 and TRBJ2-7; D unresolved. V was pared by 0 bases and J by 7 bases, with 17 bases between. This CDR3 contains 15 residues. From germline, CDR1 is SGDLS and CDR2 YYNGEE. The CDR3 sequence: CASSVGRRFPSEQYF. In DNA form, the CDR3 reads TGTGCCAGCAGCGTAGGAAGACGCTTCCCATCGGAGCAGTACTTC.

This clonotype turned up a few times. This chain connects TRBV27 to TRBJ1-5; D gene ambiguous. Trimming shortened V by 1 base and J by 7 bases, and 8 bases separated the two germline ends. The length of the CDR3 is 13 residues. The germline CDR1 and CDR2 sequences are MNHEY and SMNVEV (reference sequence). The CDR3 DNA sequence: TGTGCCAGCAGTTTATGGGGTGGCCAGCCCCAGCATTTT. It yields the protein CASSLWGGQPQHF.

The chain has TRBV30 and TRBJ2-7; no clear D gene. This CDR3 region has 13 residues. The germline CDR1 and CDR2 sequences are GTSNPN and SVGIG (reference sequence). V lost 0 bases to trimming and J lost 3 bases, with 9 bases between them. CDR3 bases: TGTGCCTGGAGTGTAACAGTGGGCTACGAGCAGTACTTC. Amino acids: CAWSVTVGYEQYF.

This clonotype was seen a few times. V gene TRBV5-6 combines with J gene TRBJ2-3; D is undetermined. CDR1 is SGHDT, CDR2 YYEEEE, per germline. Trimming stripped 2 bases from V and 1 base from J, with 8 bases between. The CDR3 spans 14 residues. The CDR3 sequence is CASSLERRTDTQYF. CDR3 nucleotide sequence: TGTGCCAGCAGCTTAGAGCGCCGCACAGATACGCAGTATTTT. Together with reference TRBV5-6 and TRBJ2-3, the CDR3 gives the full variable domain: DAGVTQSPTHLIKTRGQQVTLRCSPKSGHDTVSWYQQALGQGPQFIFQYYEEEERQRGNFPDRFSGHQFPNYSSELNVNALLLGDSALYLCASSLERRTDTQYFGPGTRLTVL.

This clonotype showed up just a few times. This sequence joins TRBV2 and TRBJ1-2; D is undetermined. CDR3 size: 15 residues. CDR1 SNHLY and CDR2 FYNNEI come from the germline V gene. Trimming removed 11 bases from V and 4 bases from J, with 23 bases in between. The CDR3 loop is CAANGSPEGGYGYTF. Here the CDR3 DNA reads TGTGCCGCCAACGGCAGCCCCGAGGGAGGCTATGGCTACACCTTC.

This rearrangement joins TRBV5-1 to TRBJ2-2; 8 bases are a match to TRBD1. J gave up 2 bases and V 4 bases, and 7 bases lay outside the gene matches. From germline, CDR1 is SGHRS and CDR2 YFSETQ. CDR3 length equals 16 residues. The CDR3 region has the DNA TGCGCCAGCAGCCCCGAGACAGGGGCAAACACCGGGGAGCTGTTTTTT. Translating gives CASSPETGANTGELFF.

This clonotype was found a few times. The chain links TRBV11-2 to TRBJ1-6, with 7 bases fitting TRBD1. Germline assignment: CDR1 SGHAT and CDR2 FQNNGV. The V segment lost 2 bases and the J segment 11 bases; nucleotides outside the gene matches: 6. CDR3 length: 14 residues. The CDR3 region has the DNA TGTGCCAGCAGCTTAAAAGGGGGCCAGACACCCCTCCACTTT. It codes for CASSLKGGQTPLHF.

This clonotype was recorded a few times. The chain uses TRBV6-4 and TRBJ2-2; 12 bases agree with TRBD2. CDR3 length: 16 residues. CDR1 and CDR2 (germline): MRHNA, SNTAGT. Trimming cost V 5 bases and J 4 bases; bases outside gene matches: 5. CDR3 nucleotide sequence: TGTGCCAGCAGTCCGACTAGCGGGAGCGGCACCGGGGAGCTGTTTTTT. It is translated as CASSPTSGSGTGELFF.

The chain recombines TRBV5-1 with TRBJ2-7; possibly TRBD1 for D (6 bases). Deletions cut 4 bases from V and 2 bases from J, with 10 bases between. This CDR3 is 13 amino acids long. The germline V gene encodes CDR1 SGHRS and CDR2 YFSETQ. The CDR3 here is CASSRDTPYEQYF. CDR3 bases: TGCGCCAGCAGCCGGGACACCCCCTACGAGCAGTACTTC.

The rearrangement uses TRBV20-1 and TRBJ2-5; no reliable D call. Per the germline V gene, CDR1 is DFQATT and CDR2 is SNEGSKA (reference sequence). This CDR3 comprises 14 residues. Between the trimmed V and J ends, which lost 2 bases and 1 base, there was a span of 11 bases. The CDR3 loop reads CSARPALLQETQYF. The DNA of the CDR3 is TGCAGTGCTAGACCCGCCCTCCTCCAAGAGACCCAGTACTTC.

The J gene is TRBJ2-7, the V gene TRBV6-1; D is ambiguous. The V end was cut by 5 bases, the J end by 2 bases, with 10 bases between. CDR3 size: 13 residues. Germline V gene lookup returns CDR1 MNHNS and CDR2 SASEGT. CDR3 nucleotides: TGTGCCAGCAGTCCGGCCCTAACCTACGAGCAGTACTTC. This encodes CASSPALTYEQYF.

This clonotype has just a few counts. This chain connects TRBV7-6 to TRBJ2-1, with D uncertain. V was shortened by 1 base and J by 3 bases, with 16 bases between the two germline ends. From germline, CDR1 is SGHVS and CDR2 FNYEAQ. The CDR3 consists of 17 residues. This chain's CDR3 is CASSLGPPGPGYNEQFF. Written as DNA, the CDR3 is TGTGCCAGCAGCTTAGGTCCCCCCGGGCCAGGCTACAATGAGCAGTTCTTC.

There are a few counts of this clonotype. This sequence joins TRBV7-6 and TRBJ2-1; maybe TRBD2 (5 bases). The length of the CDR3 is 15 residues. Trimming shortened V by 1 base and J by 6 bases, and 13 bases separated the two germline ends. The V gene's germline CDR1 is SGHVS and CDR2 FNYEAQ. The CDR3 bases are TGTGCCAGCAGCTTAGTTGGGTTTGGGAGCAATGAGCAGTTCTTC. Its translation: CASSLVGFGSNEQFF.

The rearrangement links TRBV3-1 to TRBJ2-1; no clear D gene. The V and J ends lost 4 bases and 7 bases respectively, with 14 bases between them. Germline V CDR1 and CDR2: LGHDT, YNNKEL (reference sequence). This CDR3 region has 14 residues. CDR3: CASSPRHASNEQFF. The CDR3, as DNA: TGTGCCAGCAGCCCCCGGCATGCGAGTAATGAGCAGTTCTTC.